The 9 T cell receptor beta chains listed next were all sequenced from one sample in a study of shared clonotypes between healthy human individuals. TCRdb keeps only in-frame clones here, not all; method: immunoSEQ multiplex PCR. The sample has millions of clones, about 95% seen once. Terminally differentiated effector memory CD45RA+ cells were left out of the naive CD8 fraction, which was CD45RO-negative and positively selected for CCR7. The sequencing input was naive CD8+ T cells sorted from blood. These receptors originate from a man aged 18 to 35 in good health.

The genes are TRBV19 and TRBJ2-7; D gene unclear. The CDR3 sequence is 14 residues long. CDR1 is LNHDA and CDR2 is SQIVND in the germline V gene (reference sequence). Deletions cut 3 bases from V and 3 bases from J, with 12 bases between. Written as DNA, the CDR3 is TGTGCCAGTAGTATCAGGAGTCTTTACTACGAGCAGTACTTC. Translation: CASSIRSLYYEQYF.

Of note for this clone: At the DNA level, this CDR3 is encoded by other sequences in the same sample as well. The V gene is TRBV5-1, the J gene TRBJ2-7; D is ambiguous. V dropped 0 bases and J dropped 4 bases, with 8 bases sitting between them. There are 13 residues in the CDR3. CDR1 and CDR2 from the germline V gene are SGHRS and YFSETQ. CDR3: CASSLGTTYEQYF. The CDR3 nucleotides read TGCGCCAGCAGCTTGGGGACCACGTACGAGCAGTACTTC.

Notes on this clone: The sample holds other DNA sequences that translate to the same CDR3. The chain employs TRBV7-9 and TRBJ1-1; 10 bases match TRBD1. The ends lost 1 base at V and 4 bases at J; junction bases unmatched: 3. CDR1 SEHNR and CDR2 FQNEAQ come from the germline V gene (reference sequence). The CDR3 covers 15 residues. The CDR3 DNA follows: TGTGCCAGCAGCTTAGTTGGACAGGGGGGCACTGAAGCTTTCTTT. This translates into CASSLVGQGGTEAFF.

The chain carries TRBV7-2 and TRBJ1-1; D is undetermined. V was shortened by 1 base and J by 7 bases, with 10 bases between the two germline ends. The CDR3 sequence is 13 residues long. CDR1 and CDR2 from the germline V gene are SGHTA and FQGNSA. The CDR3 spells CASSLVRADEAFF. In DNA form, the CDR3 reads TGTGCCAGCAGCTTAGTTCGGGCAGATGAAGCTTTCTTT.

Notes on this clone: Different DNA sequences within this sample yield the same CDR3. The chain links TRBV2 to TRBJ2-3, with 7 bases aligning to TRBD2. The germline CDR1 and CDR2 sequences are SNHLY and FYNNEI. The CDR3 has 16 residues. V gave up 2 bases and J gave up 2 bases; unmatched junction bases: 7. CDR3 coding DNA: TGTGCCAGCAGTGAATTAGGCGGGAGCTCCACAGATACGCAGTATTTT. It is translated as CASSELGGSSTDTQYF.

The V and J genes are TRBV27 and TRBJ2-2, with 10 bases identical to TRBD1. The CDR3 loop spans 14 amino acids. In germline, CDR1 is MNHEY, CDR2 SMNVEV (reference sequence). V trimming: 5 bases; J trimming: 6 bases; junction bases outside the gene matches: 3. The CDR3 DNA is TGTGCCAGCAGTCTGGGGACAGGGGCCGGGGAGCTGTTTTTT. Its protein product is CASSLGTGAGELFF.

This clone has only one observation. This chain uses TRBV29-1 with TRBJ2-7; 10 positions match TRBD2. The V gene end was trimmed by 4 bases and the J gene end by 3 bases; junction bases not matched to a gene: 6. The CDR3 is made up of 14 amino acids. Germline values: CDR1 SQVTM, CDR2 ANQGSEA. CDR3: CSVALLAGGYEQYF. CDR3 in DNA: TGCAGCGTTGCCTTATTAGCGGGGGGCTACGAGCAGTACTTC.

V usage is TRBV7-2 and J usage is TRBJ2-7; D is undetermined. Germline V lookup: CDR1 SGHTA, CDR2 FQGNSA. The CDR3 is 14 amino acids. The germline V and J ends were trimmed by 1 base and 2 bases, with 9 bases remaining between them. The CDR3 region is CASSLDPLAYEQYF. The CDR3, as DNA: TGTGCCAGCAGCTTAGATCCGTTGGCCTACGAGCAGTACTTC.

This chain connects TRBV13 to TRBJ1-1; D not resolved. The CDR3 has 14 amino acids. The germline V gene has CDR1 PRHDT and CDR2 FYEKMQ (reference sequence). V was cut by 5 bases and J by 4 bases, with 14 bases left in between. The CDR3 coding sequence is TGTGCCAGCAGCAGTTATGGGATGAGCACTGAAGCTTTCTTT. Amino acid sequence: CASSSYGMSTEAFF.